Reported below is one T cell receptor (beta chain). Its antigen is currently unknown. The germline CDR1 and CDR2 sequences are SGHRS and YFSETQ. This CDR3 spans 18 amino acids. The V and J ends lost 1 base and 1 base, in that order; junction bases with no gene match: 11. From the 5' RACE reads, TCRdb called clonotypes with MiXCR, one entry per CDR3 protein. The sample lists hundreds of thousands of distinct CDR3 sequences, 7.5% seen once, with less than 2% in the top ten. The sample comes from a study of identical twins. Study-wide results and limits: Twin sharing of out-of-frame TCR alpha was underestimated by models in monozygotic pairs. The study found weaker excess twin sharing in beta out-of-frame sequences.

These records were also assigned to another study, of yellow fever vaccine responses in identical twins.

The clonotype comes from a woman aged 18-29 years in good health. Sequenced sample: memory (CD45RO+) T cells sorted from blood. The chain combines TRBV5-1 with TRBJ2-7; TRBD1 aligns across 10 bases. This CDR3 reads CASSLRPSGTGDSYEQYF. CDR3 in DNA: TGCGCCAGCAGCTTGAGGCCCTCCGGGACAGGGGATTCCTACGAGCAGTACTTC. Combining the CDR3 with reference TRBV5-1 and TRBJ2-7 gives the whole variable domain KAGVTQTPRYLIKTRGQQVTLSCSPISGHRSVSWYQQTPGQGLQFLFEYFSETQRNKGNFPGRFSGRQFSNSRSEMNVSTLELGDSALYLCASSLRPSGTGDSYEQYFGPGTRLTVT.